This T cell receptor beta chain was profiled in a study of OX40 agonist ivuxolimab in advanced cancers. The study's findings and limits: Doses of 0.1 to 3.0 mg/kg were accompanied by clonal expansion of CD4+ and CD8+ blood T cells by week 6.

The CDR3 runs to 16 residues. V lost 1 base and J lost 7, with 19 bases in between. The germline CDR1 and CDR2 sequences are SGHVS and FNYEAQ. Notes on this clone: The antigen remains undetermined.

Data came from immunoSEQ multiplex PCR; TCRdb stores just in-frame clones and leaves some out. The repertoire has about 68,000 clones, roughly 84% of them found once; the top ten carry around 1.6%. The V and J genes are TRBV7-6 and TRBJ2-5, with a possible D match to TRBD2 (7 bases). The sequences come from CD4+ or CD8+ T cells sorted from blood, collected in a trial of the OX40 agonist ivuxolimab. This receptor was identified in an adult with an advanced solid tumor such as melanoma, head and neck, liver or kidney cancer. The CDR3: CASSLEVRREGGTQYF. The CDR3 coding sequence is TGTGCCAGCAGCTTAGAGGTCCGGAGGGAGGGGGGGACCCAGTACTTC.